This TCR beta chain stems from a study of CD8 T cell repertoires and HIV-1 epitope variants. Across the study: Control wells had CMV/EBV/flu peptides, negative Ebola AY9, or no peptide. Enriched T cells were co-cultured with equal autologous T cell-negative cells.

The CDR3 runs 14 residues. V was clipped by 3 bases and J by 1 base, with 9 bases between them. In germline, CDR1 is SQVTM, CDR2 ANQGSEA. TCRdb's table, derived via immunoSEQ multiplex PCR, lists solely in-frame clones and lacks some. This sample carries 80,000 to 95,000 clones, 74% of them seen once, and the ten largest clones take 25% to 30%. Comments on this clone: Its antigen is unknown.

Points from the study as a whole: Fewer than ten TCR beta clonotypes were antigen-specific, six apparently recognizing autologous or escape variants.

Material for sequencing was uncultured baseline CD8+ T cells from peripheral blood mononuclear cells (PBMCs). This chain connects TRBV29-1 to TRBJ1-4; D unclear. This sequence was found in a male donor with HIV. The CDR3 is CSVDLTGTNEKLFF. The CDR3 DNA reads TGCAGCGTTGACCTGACGGGAACTAATGAAAAACTGTTTTTT.